This T cell receptor (beta chain) is drawn from a study of cytomegalovirus exposure and HLA in healthy donors. Trimming removed 8 bases from V and 1 base from J; junction bases left unmatched: 7. The CDR3 length is 15 residues. In germline, CDR1 is MNHEY, CDR2 SVGAGI. PCR primers comprised 60 Vbeta and 13 Jbeta primers. Assay used: immunoSEQ multiplex PCR; TCRdb lists only in-frame clones, some missing. The sample lists 89,000 or so clones; roughly 77% were seen once. The V call is TRBV6-5, the J call TRBJ2-2; TRBD1 matches 7 bases. The clonotype comes from a man between 60 and 75 years old in good health and CMV-seronegative. Sample: PBMCs. CDR3 bases: TGTGCCAGCCGAACAGGGGCCGGGAACACCGGGGAGCTGTTTTTT. Encoded protein: CASRTGAGNTGELFF.